This record covers a single T cell receptor (beta chain). Germline assignment: CDR1 SGHRS and CDR2 YFSETQ. This CDR3 has 17 residues. After removal of 5 bases from V and 1 base from J, the junction contained 8 bases not matched to a gene. This sample was taken from a study of T cell responses to AZD1222 COVID-19 vaccine. TCRdb's copy holds only in-frame clones and misses some; the assay was immunoSEQ multiplex PCR. The sample consists of around 100,000 clones, 91% of them appearing once. The TCR originated in an adult in good health. Here the sequenced sample was peripheral blood, taken on day 0 of AZD1222 vaccination. This chain links TRBV5-1 with TRBJ2-2; TRBD2 aligns across 10 bases. CDR3 protein: CASSSGWTSGNTGELFF. CDR3 nucleotides: TGCGCCAGCAGTTCGGGATGGACTAGCGGGAACACCGGGGAGCTGTTTTTT.